What follows are 16 T cell receptor beta chains derived from one specimen sequenced in a study of human T cells and chemical hapten exposure. MiXCR, applied by TCRdb to the RACE reads, yields one record per CDR3 protein. This table has about 190,000 distinct CDR3 sequences, 20% to 25% appearing once. Time point reported: patch test 3, about 24 weeks after DPC sensitization. Treatment noted: therapeutic diphenylcyclopropenone sensitization with weekly scalp DPC. The sequencing here drew on whole blood, taken in connection with sensitization to the hapten diphenylcyclopropenone (DPC). These TCRs come from a woman aged 40 to 50 with alopecia areata. Some clones in this sample may be carry-over from other donors' samples.

This clonotype was seen more than once but under ten times. The chain uses TRBV7-9 and TRBJ2-1, with D uncertain. This CDR3 has 13 amino acids. CDR1 and CDR2 (germline): SEHNR, FQNEAQ (reference sequence). Trimming pared 3 bases from V and 8 bases from J, leaving 11 bases between. The CDR3 reads CASSFATPHEQFF. The CDR3 DNA reads TGTGCCAGCAGCTTTGCTACCCCACATGAGCAGTTCTTC.

This chain connects TRBV7-9 to TRBJ1-1; D possibly corresponds to TRBD1 (6 bases). The CDR3 extends over 15 amino acids. The ends were cut back, 2 bases at V and 1 base at J, with 11 bases in the middle. The germline CDR1 and CDR2 sequences are SEHNR and FQNEAQ (reference sequence). Written as DNA, the CDR3 is TGTGCCAGCAGCTTAAGACAGGTCTCGAACACTGAAGCTTTCTTT. Residues: CASSLRQVSNTEAFF.

V and J are TRBV29-1 and TRBJ2-1; TRBD2 agrees at 11 bases. There are 16 residues in the CDR3. CDR1 SQVTM and CDR2 ANQGSEA come from the germline V gene. Trimming removed 2 bases from V and 7 bases from J; junction bases left unmatched: 10. The CDR3 reads CSVESLTSGSDNEQFF. Written as DNA, the CDR3 is TGCAGCGTTGAATCCCTCACTAGCGGGAGTGATAATGAGCAGTTCTTC.

This clonotype occurred many times. The rearrangement links TRBV20-1 to TRBJ2-6, with a tentative D call TRBD2 (6 bases). Germline assignment: CDR1 DFQATT and CDR2 SNEGSKA (reference sequence). The CDR3 spans 15 residues. With 0 bases removed from V and 2 bases from J, the gap between germline ends came to 8 bases. Here the CDR3 DNA reads TGCAGTGCTAGAGAGGAGGGTACTGGGGCCAACGTCCTGACTTTC. This encodes CSAREEGTGANVLTF.

This clonotype was observed a few times. The chain is built from TRBV6-2 or TRBV6-3 and TRBJ2-2; D perhaps matches TRBD2 (6 bases). From germline, CDR1 is MNHEY and CDR2 SVGEGT. This CDR3 has 14 residues. Trimming left V 3 bases short and J 1 base short, with 6 bases between. Written as DNA, the CDR3 is TGTGCCAGCAGTTATAGCGGGAACACCGGGGAGCTGTTTTTT. Translation: CASSYSGNTGELFF.

The chain recombines TRBV7-8 with TRBJ1-5, with TRBD1 matching over 8 bases. The J segment lost 1 base and the V segment lost 5 bases, leaving 13 bases of the junction unmatched. The CDR3 spans 18 residues. Germline lookup yields CDR1 SGHVS and CDR2 FQNEAQ. This CDR3 reads CASSLGAQGAGSNQPQHF. In nucleotides, the CDR3 is TGTGCCAGCAGCCTAGGGGCGCAGGGGGCTGGGAGCAATCAGCCCCAGCATTTT.

The chain links TRBV5-1 to TRBJ2-7; D possibly corresponds to TRBD2 (5 bases). Germline V gene data show CDR1 as SGHRS and CDR2 as YFSETQ. Trimming removed 2 bases at V and 2 bases at J, with 20 bases between. The CDR3 is 17 amino acids. The CDR3 nucleotides read TGCGCCAGCAGCTTCGAAAAGGACCTAGCAGTCCCCTACGAGCAGTACTTC. Its protein product is CASSFEKDLAVPYEQYF. The full variable domain, its missing parts supplied by reference TRBV5-1 and TRBJ2-7, is KAGVTQTPRYLIKTRGQQVTLSCSPISGHRSVSWYQQTPGQGLQFLFEYFSETQRNKGNFPGRFSGRQFSNSRSEMNVSTLELGDSALYLCASSFEKDLAVPYEQYFGPGTRLTVT.

On this clonotype: The CDR3 carries no conserved terminal phenylalanine or tryptophan, so it likely arises from a read error. The DNA is left out, because the CDR3 cannot be placed on it with certainty; the CDR3 is given as TCRdb lists it. The V call is TRBV11-3, the J call TRBJ2-5; TRBD2, as called in the table, went unchecked against the DNA. The CDR3 comprises 12 residues, both ends counted. The germline CDR1 and CDR2 sequences are SGHNT and YENEEA. Here the CDR3 reads CASGQYGTSDQL.

This clonotype was found a few times. V gene TRBV20-1 combines with J gene TRBJ2-3; no reliable D call. V lost 6 bases, J lost 0 bases, and 7 bases lay in between. Germline CDR1 is DFQATT and CDR2 is SNEGSKA (reference sequence). The CDR3 has 12 amino acids. CDR3 sequence (DNA): TGCAGTGCCCTAGAAAGCACAGATACGCAGTATTTT. Its protein product is CSALESTDTQYF.

This chain joins TRBV28 and TRBJ2-3, with 11 bases lining up with TRBD2. The CDR3 is 16 amino acids. Germline CDR1 MDHEN, CDR2 SYDVKM. Unmatched junction bases numbered 13, after V lost 10 bases and J lost 4 bases. Here the CDR3 DNA reads TGTGCCACCCTGATAACGGGACTAGCGGAATCAGATACGCAGTATTTT. This translates into CATLITGLAESDTQYF.

This clonotype was seen a handful of times. V is TRBV6-2 or TRBV6-3 and J is TRBJ1-2, with TRBD1 identical over 8 bases. Per germline, CDR1 MNHEY and CDR2 SVGEGT. This CDR3 spans 13 amino acids. V lost 10 bases, J lost 2 bases, and 6 bases stayed unmatched. As DNA, the CDR3 is TGTGCCACGCAGGGGGCGCCGAACTATGGCTACACCTTC. It translates to CATQGAPNYGYTF.

This clonotype was seen only a few times. The chain has TRBV19 and TRBJ2-2, with D perhaps matching TRBD2 (6 bases). V lost 8 bases and J 5 bases, leaving 12 bases between the germline ends. The CDR3 spans 13 residues. The germline gives CDR1 LNHDA, CDR2 SQIVND (reference sequence). Here the CDR3 reads CASWRGRTGELFF. As DNA, the CDR3 is TGTGCCAGTTGGAGGGGTCGAACCGGGGAGCTGTTTTTT. Filled out from reference TRBV19 and TRBJ2-2, the complete variable domain reads DGGITQSPKYLFRKEGQNVTLSCEQNLNHDAMYWYRQDPGQGLRLIYYSQIVNDFQKGDIAEGYSVSREKKESFPLTVTSAQKNPTAFYLCASWRGRTGELFFGEGSRLTVL.

The chain employs TRBV20-1 and TRBJ2-7; D not resolved. The V and J ends lost 3 bases and 2 bases respectively, with 2 bases between them. Germline CDR1 is DFQATT and CDR2 is SNEGSKA (reference sequence). The CDR3 is 10 amino acids. The CDR3 spells CSASPYEQYF. CDR3 DNA: TGCAGTGCTAGCCCCTACGAGCAGTACTTC.

This chain uses TRBV20-1 with TRBJ2-4; TRBD1 matches at 7 bases. V was pared by 2 bases and J by 8 bases, with 3 bases of the junction left unmatched. Germline V gene sequence: CDR1 DFQATT, CDR2 SNEGSKA (reference sequence). The CDR3 extends over 12 amino acids. CDR3: CSARTGEHIQYF. As DNA, the CDR3 is TGCAGTGCTAGAACAGGGGAGCACATTCAGTACTTC.

The rearrangement links TRBV7-2 to TRBJ2-1; D remains ambiguous. This CDR3 has 16 residues. The germline V and J ends were trimmed by 0 bases and 2 bases, with 11 bases remaining between them. The germline CDR1 and CDR2 sequences are SGHTA and FQGNSA. The chain's CDR3 is CASSLALSSPYNEQFF. The CDR3, as DNA: TGTGCCAGCAGCTTAGCGTTGAGTTCCCCCTACAATGAGCAGTTCTTC.

This chain uses TRBV28 with TRBJ1-6; D uncertain. The CDR3 is 14 amino acids. The V gene lost 6 bases and the J gene lost 5 bases, with 11 bases spanning the gap. The germline gives CDR1 MDHEN, CDR2 SYDVKM. The CDR3 loop is CASSHPSDNSPLHF. The CDR3 bases are TGTGCCAGCAGCCACCCCTCAGATAATTCACCCCTCCACTTT.